A selection of T cell receptor beta chains follows, all from one sample in a study of cytomegalovirus exposure and HLA in healthy donors. Data came from immunoSEQ multiplex PCR; TCRdb stores just in-frame clones and leaves some out. The repertoire holds 250,000 to 300,000 clones, roughly 85% seen once, with about 1% in the top ten. Sequencing was carried out using PBMCs. These receptors came from a woman aged 18-29 years in good health and CMV-seronegative. CDR3s include the opening cysteine and the closing phenylalanine or tryptophan. A D gene is named only where the DNA matches it firmly. Rows may omit the clone size; those that give it use once, few, many or a size class.

size	V	J	D	DNA	CDR3
few	TRBV30	TRBJ1-3	-	TGTGCCTGGAACATTTTCTCTGGAAACACCATATATTTT	CAWNIFSGNTIYF
-	TRBV5-5	TRBJ1-2	-	TGTGCCAGCAGCAAGACCCAGGACTATGGCTACACCTTC	CASSKTQDYGYTF
-	TRBV10-2	TRBJ2-7	-	TGCGCCAGCAGTGTTAGCACCCGGAGCTCCTACGAGCAGTACTTC	CASSVSTRSSYEQYF
-	TRBV10-1	TRBJ2-5	TRBD2	TGCGCCAGCAGTGAGTCGGGAGTAGCGGGCTCCTACTTC	CASSESGVAGSYF
-	TRBV6-5	TRBJ2-1	TRBD1	TGCGCCTCGACAGGGCCCAATGAGCAGTTCTTC	CASTGPNEQFF
-	TRBV6-5	TRBJ2-7	-	TGTGCCAGCAGTTACAGCTACTCCTACGAGCAGTACTTC	CASSYSYSYEQYF
-	TRBV5-1	TRBJ2-5	-	TGCGCCAGCAGCTTGCCGGGAGCAGGGCGGGAGACCCAGTACTTC	CASSLPGAGRETQYF
-	TRBV5-1	TRBJ2-7	TRBD2	TGCGCCAGCAGCATGCATTTAGCGGGACGAACCTACGAGCAGTACTTC	CASSMHLAGRTYEQYF
-	TRBV28	TRBJ2-4	-	TGTGCCAGCAGCGTACCAGGGGTAGGACCCAAAAACATTCAGTACTTC	CASSVPGVGPKNIQYF
-	TRBV9	TRBJ2-1	TRBD2	TGTGCCAGCAGCGTAGGTGGCAGGGAGGGATTCTTC	CASSVGGREGFF
-	TRBV19	TRBJ1-1	TRBD1	TGTGCCAGCCAGACAGGGATCACTGAAGCTTTCTTT	CASQTGITEAFF
few	TRBV2	TRBJ1-2	TRBD1	TGTGCCAGCAGGGGACAGGGGGCAATTGGCTACACCTTC	CASRGQGAIGYTF
-	TRBV9	TRBJ2-1	-	TGTGCCAGCAGCGTAGTAGCGGAACAGTACAATGAGCAGTTCTTC	CASSVVAEQYNEQFF
few	TRBV18	TRBJ2-1	TRBD2	TGTGCCAGCTCAACGGGACTAGACAATGAGCAGTTCTTC	CASSTGLDNEQFF
-	TRBV14	TRBJ1-1	-	TGTGCCAGCAGCAGGACAGCCCGTTTGAACACTGAAGCTTTCTTT	CASSRTARLNTEAFF
-	TRBV6-1	TRBJ2-1	-	TGTGCCAGCAGTGTTCTTAGCTCCTACAATGAGCAGTTCTTC	CASSVLSSYNEQFF
-	TRBV7-9	TRBJ2-7	TRBD1	TGTGCCAGCAGCTTGCCCGGGACAGGGTTTAACGAGCAGTACTTC	CASSLPGTGFNEQYF
-	TRBV27	TRBJ1-5	TRBD1	TGTGCCAGCAGGAGCGGACAGGGCAGTCAGCCCCAGCATTTT	CASRSGQGSQPQHF
-	TRBV19	TRBJ1-2	-	TGTGCCAGTATCCGGAACCAGGAGGGTGGCTACACCTTC	CASIRNQEGGYTF
-	TRBV19	TRBJ2-7	TRBD1	TGTGCCAGTAGTATTGGGACAGGGGTCTACGAGCAGTACTTC	CASSIGTGVYEQYF
-	TRBV5-1	TRBJ1-2	TRBD1	TGCGCCAGCAGCTTACGGACAGGGGGTAACTATGGCTACACCTTC	CASSLRTGGNYGYTF
-	TRBV5-1	TRBJ1-1	-	TGCGCCAGCACCCTCCCGAATGGGGGGGACACTGAAGCTTTCTTT	CASTLPNGGDTEAFF
-	TRBV7-9	TRBJ2-1	-	TGTGCCAGCAGCTTAGGGCAGAACAATGAGCAGTTCTTC	CASSLGQNNEQFF
-	TRBV12-5	TRBJ1-1	-	TGTGCTAGTGGTTTTGGGGCAGGAAACACTGAAGCTTTCTTT	CASGFGAGNTEAFF
-	TRBV13	TRBJ2-1	-	TGTGCCAGCAGCCCCCCTGACTTAGGCAATGAGCAGTTCTTC	CASSPPDLGNEQFF
-	TRBV9	TRBJ2-7	-	TGTGCCAGCAGCGTTGCAGGGGCCCCCTCCTACGAGCAGTACTTC	CASSVAGAPSYEQYF
-	TRBV7-9	TRBJ1-4	TRBD1	TGTGCCAGCAGCTCCGACAGGGGGGATGAAAAACTGTTTTTT	CASSSDRGDEKLFF
once	TRBV29-1	TRBJ1-2	TRBD1	TGCAGCGTAGAGAGGACAGGGAGCGGCTACACCTTC	CSVERTGSGYTF
-	TRBV5-6	TRBJ1-1	-	TGTGCCAGCAGCTTTGCTGACATGAACACTGAAGCTTTCTTT	CASSFADMNTEAFF
-	TRBV4-3	TRBJ2-2	-	TGCGCCAGCAGCCAAGATCGCGGCAGTTCGAACACCGGGGAGCTGTTTTTT	CASSQDRGSSNTGELFF
-	TRBV28	TRBJ1-1	-	TGTGCCAGCAGAGATACAGGGAGAGGGACTGAAGCTTTCTTT	CASRDTGRGTEAFF
-	TRBV6-6	TRBJ2-5	-	TGTGCCAGCAGTTATGTGAGAGCGTACCAAGAGACCCAGTACTTC	CASSYVRAYQETQYF
-	TRBV7-9	TRBJ2-7	TRBD1	TGTGCCAGCAGCGCAGGGGGCAGTAGCTACGAGCAGTACTTC	CASSAGGSSYEQYF
-	TRBV4-1	TRBJ2-1	TRBD2	TGCGCCAGCAGCCGATTGTTTGGACTAGCGGGGGGGATGGGACGGTTCTTC	CASSRLFGLAGGMGRFF
-	TRBV29-1	TRBJ2-1	-	TGCAGCGTCGTCGATCATAGACGCGGCTGGGAGCAGTTCTTC	CSVVDHRRGWEQFF
-	TRBV5-5	TRBJ2-7	TRBD1	TGTGCCAGCAGTTGGGACAGGGGGTCTTACGAGCAGTACTTC	CASSWDRGSYEQYF
-	TRBV30	TRBJ2-5	TRBD1	TGTGCCTGGAGGATCGGGACAGGTTCGGGGACCCAGTACTTC	CAWRIGTGSGTQYF
-	TRBV29-1	TRBJ2-1	-	TGCAGCGTTGAAGGCGTGAGCTCCTACAATGAGCAGTTCTTC	CSVEGVSSYNEQFF
-	TRBV7-2	TRBJ1-5	TRBD1	TGTGCCAGCAGCCTACAGGGGACTTATCAGCCCCAGCATTTT	CASSLQGTYQPQHF
-	TRBV19	TRBJ1-6	-	TGTGCCAGTAGTATAGTCCGGACAGACTATAATTCACCCCTCCACTTT	CASSIVRTDYNSPLHF
-	TRBV25-1	TRBJ2-3	TRBD1	TGTGCCAGCAGTGAAACAGGGGGGATAGATACGCAGTATTTT	CASSETGGIDTQYF
few	TRBV28	TRBJ1-2	-	TGTGCCAGCAGTTTAACAGACTATGGCTACACCTTC	CASSLTDYGYTF
-	TRBV5-1	TRBJ2-7	TRBD1	TGCGCCAGCAGCTTGGGGGGACAGGGAGTCTACGAGCAGTACTTC	CASSLGGQGVYEQYF
-	TRBV6-5	TRBJ1-4	-	TGTGCCAGCACGCAGGGATCAGAAGAAAAACTGTTTTTT	CASTQGSEEKLFF
-	TRBV28	TRBJ1-2	-	TGTGCCAGCAGTTTAAGGGGACAAAAAGCCCGAGGTGGCTACACCTTC	CASSLRGQKARGGYTF
few	TRBV30	TRBJ1-2	TRBD1	TGTGCCTGGAGTGGGGACAGGTACGGCTACACCTTC	CAWSGDRYGYTF
-	TRBV13	TRBJ2-7	TRBD2	TGTGCCAGCAGCTTAGCTGAGCCGGGACTAGCTTCCTACGAGCAGTACTTC	CASSLAEPGLASYEQYF
-	TRBV6-1	TRBJ2-7	-	TGTGCCATCGGACAGGGAGGGTACGAGCAGTACTTC	CAIGQGGYEQYF
-	TRBV5-4	TRBJ1-2	TRBD1	TGTGCCAGCAGCTTGCAGGGGGCTTGGGGCTACACCTTC	CASSLQGAWGYTF
few	TRBV11-2	TRBJ2-7	TRBD1	TGTGCCAGCAGCTTAGGGACAGGGCACTACGAGCAGTACTTC	CASSLGTGHYEQYF
-	TRBV7-2	TRBJ2-1	TRBD2	TGTGCCAGCAGCATTAGCGGGCCGTACAATGAGCAGTTCTTC	CASSISGPYNEQFF
-	TRBV30	TRBJ1-3	TRBD1	TGTGCCCGGGACAGGGTGGAATCTGGAAACACCATATATTTT	CARDRVESGNTIYF
-	TRBV7-2	TRBJ1-5	-	TGTGCCAGCAGCTTAGTGGGGGAGGATCAGCCCCAGCATTTT	CASSLVGEDQPQHF
-	TRBV6-4	TRBJ2-7	-	TGTGCCAGCAGTGACTTCGCTTCGGGAACCTACGAGCAGTACTTC	CASSDFASGTYEQYF